Listed below are T cell receptor beta chains from one sample, sequenced in a study of T cell responses to AZD1222 COVID-19 vaccine. Sequenced by immunoSEQ multiplex PCR; TCRdb stores in-frame clones only, minus some. The sample has about 150,000 clones, 92% seen once. The input for sequencing was peripheral blood, taken 28 days after the second AZD1222 dose. These receptors all come from an adult who received the AZD1222 COVID-19 vaccine. Both conserved end residues are part of each CDR3.

j_gene: TRBJ2-3
v_gene: TRBV9
CDR3aa: CASSPGLAGNTDTQYF

j_gene: TRBJ1-4
v_gene: TRBV19
CDR3aa: CATSRGGQGEKLFF

j_gene: TRBJ2-1
v_gene: TRBV28
CDR3aa: CASSTGAYNEQFF

j_gene: TRBJ2-7
v_gene: TRBV5-4
CDR3aa: CASSLPSGTGGAEQYF

j_gene: TRBJ2-5
v_gene: TRBV7-9
CDR3aa: CASSLGFRETQYF

j_gene: TRBJ2-3
v_gene: TRBV4-3
CDR3aa: CASSQDTGTDTQYF

j_gene: TRBJ1-6
v_gene: TRBV15
CDR3aa: CATSSDYNSPLHF

j_gene: TRBJ1-3
v_gene: TRBV12-3/TRBV12-4
CDR3aa: CASRKSGGNTIYF

j_gene: TRBJ1-5
v_gene: TRBV27
CDR3aa: CASSLFGLPSNQPQHF

j_gene: TRBJ2-7
v_gene: TRBV6-5
CDR3aa: CASSTGGGLEQYF

j_gene: TRBJ2-7
v_gene: TRBV2
CDR3aa: CASSRDRGSEQYF

j_gene: TRBJ2-5
v_gene: TRBV3-1/TRBV3-2
CDR3aa: CASSQGFMGGETQYF

j_gene: TRBJ2-7
v_gene: TRBV27
CDR3aa: CASSRDRGAAYEQYF

j_gene: TRBJ2-3
v_gene: TRBV7-7
CDR3aa: CASSLQPGGADTQYF

j_gene: TRBJ2-5
v_gene: TRBV12-3/TRBV12-4
CDR3aa: CASSSGGETQYF

j_gene: TRBJ1-2
v_gene: TRBV23-1
CDR3aa: CASSQSGRTFGGYTF

j_gene: TRBJ1-5
v_gene: TRBV28
CDR3aa: CASKPDSNQPQHF

j_gene: TRBJ2-7
v_gene: TRBV9
CDR3aa: CASSVAGGGPYEQYF

j_gene: TRBJ2-3
v_gene: TRBV29-1
CDR3aa: CSVDGTGYTDTQYF

j_gene: TRBJ1-2
v_gene: TRBV2
CDR3aa: CANRGDMYGYTF

j_gene: TRBJ2-7
v_gene: TRBV28
CDR3aa: CASSSTEEQYF

j_gene: TRBJ1-1
v_gene: TRBV7-2
CDR3aa: CASLKGPHTEAFF

j_gene: TRBJ1-5
v_gene: TRBV19
CDR3aa: CASSTYGQGYQPQHF

j_gene: TRBJ2-7
v_gene: TRBV2
CDR3aa: CASTAQGTSASYEQYF

j_gene: TRBJ1-1
v_gene: TRBV18
CDR3aa: CASSATGRDTEAFF

j_gene: TRBJ2-7
v_gene: TRBV19
CDR3aa: CASSIRATYEQYF

j_gene: TRBJ2-7
v_gene: TRBV15
CDR3aa: CATSRVGGLPYEQYF

j_gene: TRBJ2-7
v_gene: TRBV5-1
CDR3aa: CASSFGDRGSEQYF

j_gene: TRBJ2-1
v_gene: TRBV11-2
CDR3aa: CASSLVGQGVNEQFF

j_gene: TRBJ2-7
v_gene: TRBV7-9
CDR3aa: CASSFSQGLSSYEQYF

j_gene: TRBJ2-3
v_gene: TRBV4-1
CDR3aa: CASSQDPTSGSLDTQYF

j_gene: TRBJ2-7
v_gene: TRBV7-2
CDR3aa: CASSRSRSLGQYF